This TCR beta chain came from a study of cytomegalovirus exposure and HLA in healthy donors. Study results and caveats: It is likely that the observed cluster of highly shared sequence variants was a sequencing artifact. Per published accounts, TCR beta sequences correctly predicted the HLA-A and HLA-B alleles of most subjects.

Notes on this clone: What it binds is unknown.

The ends lost 6 bases at V and 5 bases at J; junction bases unmatched: 4. This CDR3 is built from 13 residues. CDR1 is MNHEY, CDR2 SVGAGI, per germline. 13 Jbeta primers and 60 Vbeta primers were used for the PCR. Measured with immunoSEQ multiplex PCR; TCRdb has only the in-frame clones, and not every one. The sample includes over 100,000 clones. Sequences were obtained from PBMCs. The genes are TRBV6-5 and TRBJ1-2; the match to TRBD1 covers 9 bases. The receptor was isolated from a man aged 18 to 35 in good health and CMV-seronegative. CDR3 region: CASRPTGGYGYTF. In DNA, the CDR3 is TGTGCCAGCAGGCCGACAGGGGGGTATGGCTACACCTTC.